The 8 T cell receptor beta chains in this list originate from one sample, sequenced in a study of blood T cell repertoires in COVID-19. Some clones are missing from TCRdb's copy, which holds only in-frame ones; the method was immunoSEQ multiplex PCR. The sample yields just under 60,000 clones, approximately 84% seen once. Source material: peripheral blood. These receptors originate from a man aged 80 or over with COVID-19, enrolled during active disease.

In nucleotides, the CDR3 is TGTGCCTGGAGGGGCCGACTGGGGAGGGACTATGGCTACACCTTC. Protein: CAWRGRLGRDYGYTF. J is TRBJ1-2 and V is TRBV30; unclear D gene. Germline V gives CDR1 GTSNPN, CDR2 SVGIG (reference sequence). Trimming pared 3 bases from V and 3 bases from J, leaving 17 bases between. This CDR3 contains 15 residues.

This clone was seen just once. This chain connects TRBV19 to TRBJ1-2; 9 bases align to TRBD1. CDR1 is LNHDA and CDR2 is SQIVND in the germline V gene (reference sequence). Trimming cost V 3 bases and J 5 bases; bases outside gene matches: 7. The CDR3 sequence is 15 residues long. CDR3 nucleotide sequence: TGTGCCAGTAGTATCCCGACAGGGGGGACGTATGGCTACACCTTC. It is translated as CASSIPTGGTYGYTF.

This chain uses TRBV5-4 with TRBJ1-3; D is ambiguous. Trimming removed 0 bases from V and 5 bases from J, with 15 bases in between. This CDR3 contains 16 residues. Germline CDR1 is SGHNT and CDR2 is YYREEE (reference sequence). The CDR3 loop reads CASSLGSGDKRNTIYF. CDR3 coding DNA: TGTGCCAGCAGCTTGGGATCCGGTGATAAGAGAAACACCATATATTTT.

The V gene is TRBV6-1, the J gene TRBJ1-2; 8 positions agree with TRBD1. V was clipped by 2 bases and J by 6 bases; unmatched bases: 2. Per germline, CDR1 MNHNS and CDR2 SASEGT. The CDR3 contains 13 residues. CDR3 in amino acids: CASSETGGNGYTF. CDR3 nucleotides: TGTGCCAGCAGTGAAACAGGGGGGAATGGCTACACCTTC.

This chain uses TRBV7-2 with TRBJ2-1; unclear D gene. The germline gives CDR1 SGHTA, CDR2 FQGNSA. The CDR3 runs 14 residues. V dropped 1 base and J dropped 6 bases, with 10 bases sitting between them. In DNA, the CDR3 is TGTGCCAGCAGCTTAGGTCACCGCGGCAATGAGCAGTTCTTC. This sequence encodes CASSLGHRGNEQFF.

This chain joins TRBV24-1 and TRBJ2-1; TRBD1 matches at 9 bases. Trimming removed 1 base from V and 1 base from J; junction bases left unmatched: 1. Germline V gene sequence: CDR1 KGHDR, CDR2 SFDVKD. This CDR3 is built from 16 residues. The CDR3 region has the DNA TGTGCCACCAGTGATTTTGACAGGGGGTCCTACAATGAGCAGTTCTTC. It yields the protein CATSDFDRGSYNEQFF.

The chain uses TRBV2 and TRBJ1-1; perhaps TRBD1 as D (6 bases). V was clipped by 4 bases and J by 1 base, with 22 bases between them. The CDR3 totals 18 residues. Germline CDR1 is SNHLY and CDR2 is FYNNEI. CDR3 region: CASSAQRGQFPSNTEAFF. CDR3 DNA sequence: TGTGCCAGCAGTGCTCAACGTGGACAGTTCCCTTCGAACACTGAAGCTTTCTTT.

J is TRBJ1-6 and V is TRBV11-2; D is possibly TRBD1 (6 bases). CDR3 size: 12 residues. V was pared by 2 bases and J by 15 bases, with 11 bases between. The germline CDR1 and CDR2 sequences are SGHAT and FQNNGV. The CDR3 here is CASSLPGANLHF. In DNA, the CDR3 is TGTGCCAGCAGCTTACCAGGGGCGAACCTCCACTTT.